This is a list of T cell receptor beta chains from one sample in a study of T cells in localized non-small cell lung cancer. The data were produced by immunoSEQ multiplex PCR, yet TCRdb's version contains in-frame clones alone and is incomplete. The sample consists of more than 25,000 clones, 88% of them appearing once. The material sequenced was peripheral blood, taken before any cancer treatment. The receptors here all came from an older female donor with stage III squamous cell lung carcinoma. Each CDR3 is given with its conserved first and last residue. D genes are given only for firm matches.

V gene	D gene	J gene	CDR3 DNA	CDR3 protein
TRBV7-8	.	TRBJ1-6	TGTGCCAGCAGCGGGGGAGGTTCACCCCTCCACTTT	CASSGGGSPLHF
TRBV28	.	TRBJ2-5	TGTGCCAGCAGTTTAGGGGGAGGAGGGTTTTCTCGAGGGGAGACCCAGTACTTC	CASSLGGGGFSRGETQYF
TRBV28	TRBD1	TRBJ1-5	TGTGCCAGCACGGGACAGCGAGATCAGCCCCAGCATTTT	CASTGQRDQPQHF
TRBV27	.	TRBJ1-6	TGTGCCAGCAGTTTCGGACAGAATAATTCACCCCTCCACTTT	CASSFGQNNSPLHF
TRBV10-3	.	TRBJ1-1	TGTGCCATCAGTGAGGTAGTAGGGAACACTGAAGCTTTCTTT	CAISEVVGNTEAFF
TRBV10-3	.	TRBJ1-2	TGTGCCATCAGTGAGTCAAGGGGGTACTATGGCTACACCTTC	CAISESRGYYGYTF
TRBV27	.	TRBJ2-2	TGTGCCAGCAGTTTAATGTCCCAGAACACCGGGGAGCTGTTTTTT	CASSLMSQNTGELFF
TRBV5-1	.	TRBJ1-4	TGCGCCAGCAGCTTGGTGGGGACAACTAATGAAAAACTGTTTTTT	CASSLVGTTNEKLFF
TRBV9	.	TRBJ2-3	TGTGCCAGCAGCGTGAGGGCGGGCGATAGCACAGATACGCAGTATTTT	CASSVRAGDSTDTQYF
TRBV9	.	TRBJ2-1	TGTGCCAGCAGCGTAGAATTAGGATCCTACAATGAGCAGTTCTTC	CASSVELGSYNEQFF
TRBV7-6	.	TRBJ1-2	TGTGCCAGCAGCTTCCACGGGACGGACTATGGCTACACCTTC	CASSFHGTDYGYTF